The source of this TCR beta chain is a study of blood T cell repertoires in COVID-19 (dated by TCRdb to the early 2020s). Study-wide context: Collaborator samples came from the United States, Italy and Spain and covered acute and convalescent phases of COVID-19. The repertoires were made available in a free public database intended to serve as a resource for research on the immune response to SARS-CoV-2. The prospective study material was composed of cDNA or gDNA derived from T cells, B-cell-depleted T cells, or PBMCs. Where HLA class I and class II types were available, the types were taken from metadata supplied by the sample provider, not from assay-based typing. The sample metadata nearly always contained a de-identified subject ID, COVID-19 status, age in years and sex. Subjects who had been exposed to COVID-19, were actively infected with it, or had recovered from it provided the deeply sampled blood TCRbeta repertoires that made up the dataset. Samples were obtained from the ongoing ImmuneRACE study (first 160 participants) and from roughly 1,300 subjects provided by 6 global collaborators. Overall results and qualifications from the work: The quantity of clinical and demographic metadata differed by source and by participant and was supplied without curation.

Each collaborating institution followed its own protocols to collect whole blood in K2EDTA tubes. Collaborator samples were shipped for TCRbeta analysis as frozen whole blood, isolated PBMCs, or DNA extracted from either sample type. The CDR3 contains 16 residues, cysteine and phenylalanine counted. Kept here is only the CDR3 DNA, which spans 48 bases and is read in frame from base 1. V is cut back by 2 bases and J by 3 bases, with 6 bases in the junction unmatched. According to the germline V gene, CDR1 reads SGHRS and CDR2 reads YFSETQ. TCRbeta CDR3 regions were amplified from genomic DNA using the immunoSEQ Assay, a bias-controlled multiplex PCR. The original pipeline was this. The number of nucleated cells in each sample was estimated from the amplification of reference gene primers within the assay. Sequence reads were collapsed and filtered to measure the absolute abundance of every unique TCRbeta CDR3 rearrangement. For each sample, productive Simpson clonality was calculated as the square root of Simpson's diversity index across productive rearrangements. As stored in TCRdb, this immuneACCESS dataset retains in-frame rearrangements with V and J assigned. A fraction of the clones does not appear; measured against another copy, unresolved V genes explain less than half of the discrepancy, and the remainder lacks a known reason. V and J calls and clone size come straight from that table; D and trimming were deduced from the DNA. This sample has around 150,000 clones in its table, and about nine tenths of those were observed once. The ten largest make up roughly 10% of the sample.

On this clone itself: What antigen it recognizes has not been identified. No base quality values were provided; no much bigger clone lies one nucleotide off.

The sample was peripheral blood. The sequence is built from TRBV5-1 and TRBJ2-2, with 8 bases aligning to TRBD2. The TCR was taken from a man aged 45-65 years with active or convalescent COVID-19. The DNA is as follows: TGCGCCAGCAGCTTTATAGCGGGGAGGGACACCGGGGAGCTGTTTTTT. Its coded protein is CASSFIAGRDTGELFF.